A few counts support the clone carrying this T cell receptor beta chain. No antigen is known for it. In germline, CDR1 is DFQATT, CDR2 SNEGSKA (reference sequence). CDR3 length: 14 residues. Trimming took 5 bases from V and 2 from J; bases not matched to a gene: 5. One entry per CDR3 protein, called by TCRdb with MiXCR from the 5' RACE reads. In the table there are 450,000 or so distinct CDR3 sequences, about 13% of which are singletons. This specimen belongs to a study of identical twins. General study results and limits: For monozygotic twins, models underestimated out-of-frame TCR alpha sharing.

These same records also appear under a second study, on yellow fever vaccine responses in identical twins.

The clonotype originates from a woman younger than 35 in good health. This sequence joins TRBV20-1 and TRBJ2-3; 9 bases line up with TRBD2. Sequencing was done on a sample of CD4+ T cells sorted from blood. The CDR3 nucleotides read TGCAGTGCTTCCATAGCGGGAGTCACAGATACGCAGTATTTT. Translation gives CSASIAGVTDTQYF.